Listed here are 30 T cell receptor beta chains from one sample, sequenced in a study of CD8 T cells in Susac syndrome. When the RNA was reverse transcribed, random hexamers were used with an input of roughly 0.45 to 1 ug. TCRdb redid the calling of the immunoSEQ multiplex PCR reads with MiXCR, one entry per CDR3 protein. The sample has approximately 200,000 distinct CDR3 sequences; more than 85% are singletons. Specimen: CD4+ T cells from PBMCs. The receptor source for this set is a human donor with multiple sclerosis.

This chain connects TRBV29-1 to TRBJ2-5; 9 nucleotides agree with TRBD2. With 4 bases clipped from V and 4 bases from J, the junction kept 4 bases outside the gene matches. CDR3 size: 13 residues. Looked up from germline, CDR1 is SQVTM and CDR2 is ANQGSEA. In DNA, the CDR3 is TGCAGCGTTGCGAATAGCGGGGGAGAGACCCAGTACTTC. Translated: CSVANSGGETQYF.

The chain uses TRBV3-1 and TRBJ1-2; 9 nucleotides match TRBD1. Germline values: CDR1 LGHDT, CDR2 YNNKEL (reference sequence). There are 15 residues in the CDR3. V shed 1 base and J 4 bases; nucleotides not matched to a gene: 4. CDR3 sequence reads: CASSQGTGEGYGYTF. The CDR3 bases are TGTGCCAGCAGCCAAGGGACAGGGGAAGGCTATGGCTACACCTTC.

The chain recombines TRBV12-3 or TRBV12-4 with TRBJ2-7; TRBD1 is a possible D gene (6 bases). Trimming took off 2 bases at V and 10 bases at J, with 21 bases between the two ends. CDR3 size: 15 residues. The CDR3 DNA follows: TGTGCCAGCAGTTTAATGGCAGGGGCCCCCCCCCGCCAGTACTTC. It codes for CASSLMAGAPPRQYF.

This chain joins TRBV19 and TRBJ2-2; D may correspond to TRBD1 or TRBD2 (5 bases each). This CDR3 region has 15 residues. Trimming cost V 7 bases and J 0 bases, with 12 bases left between them. Per the germline V gene, CDR1 is LNHDA and CDR2 is SQIVND (reference sequence). The CDR3 region is CASIDRGANTGELFF. The CDR3 DNA follows: TGTGCCAGTATAGACCGAGGGGCGAACACCGGGGAGCTGTTTTTT.

This clonotype was found a few times. This chain links TRBV12-3 or TRBV12-4 with TRBJ2-1; D is ambiguous. V was clipped by 4 bases and J by 10 bases, with 11 bases between them. The CDR3 spans 12 residues. In DNA form, the CDR3 reads TGTGCCAGCAGTTCCTCTGTTGGAGAGCAGTTCTTC. This gives the protein CASSSSVGEQFF.

This clonotype was seen once. This rearrangement joins TRBV30 to TRBJ1-1; D is undetermined. The CDR3 covers 13 residues. Germline V lookup: CDR1 GTSNPN, CDR2 SVGIG (reference sequence). V dropped 5 bases and J dropped 0 bases, with 10 bases sitting between them. The chain's CDR3 is CAWSTALNTEAFF. The CDR3 DNA is TGTGCCTGGTCAACGGCTTTGAACACTGAAGCTTTCTTT.

V gene TRBV12-3 or TRBV12-4 combines with J gene TRBJ1-5; D not certain. CDR3 length: 14 residues. Trimming took off 4 bases at V and 2 bases at J, with 9 bases between the two ends. Written as DNA, the CDR3 is TGTGCCAGCAGTTACGCCGCGCGCAATCAGCCCCAGCATTTT. Its protein product is CASSYAARNQPQHF.

The chain is built from TRBV5-1 and TRBJ2-1, with D perhaps TRBD1 or TRBD2 (6 bases each). This CDR3 has 16 residues. The germline gives CDR1 SGHRS, CDR2 YFSETQ. V dropped 0 bases and J dropped 8 bases, with 18 bases sitting between them. CDR3 DNA sequence: TGCGCCAGCAGCTTGGATCGGGGGCTCCAAGGCGATGAGCAGTTCTTC. It translates to CASSLDRGLQGDEQFF.

This clonotype is a singleton in its sample. This chain uses TRBV5-1 with TRBJ2-1; D is possibly TRBD1 (6 bases). The CDR3 is 13 amino acids. CDR1 and CDR2 from the germline V gene are SGHRS and YFSETQ. Trimming shortened V by 4 bases and J by 8 bases, and 13 bases separated the two germline ends. The CDR3 DNA sequence: TGCGCCAGCAGCGAGGGGGTTCTGGATGAGCAGTTCTTC. This gives the protein CASSEGVLDEQFF.

This CDR3 reads CASSPRGSPRRSYNSPLHF. In nucleotides, the CDR3 is TGCGCCAGCAGTCCCCGTGGGAGCCCTAGAAGGTCCTATAATTCACCCCTCCACTTT. This chain connects TRBV23-1 to TRBJ1-6; D gene uncertain. TRBV23-1 is identified as an open reading frame with a role that is uncertain. The CDR3 is 19 amino acids. The V and J ends lost 4 bases and 1 base respectively, with 20 bases between them.

This clonotype showed up just a few times. CDR3 loop: CASSLGLPSTDTQYF. The CDR3 region has the DNA TGTGCCAGCAGCTTGGGACTACCTAGCACAGATACGCAGTATTTT. V gene TRBV7-2 combines with J gene TRBJ2-3; 7 nucleotides match TRBD2. The J segment lost 0 bases and the V segment lost 3 bases, leaving 3 bases of the junction unmatched. Germline CDR1 reads SGHTA; CDR2 reads FQGNSA. The CDR3 totals 15 residues.

J is TRBJ2-7 and V is TRBV28, with D maybe TRBD1 (5 bases). The germline V and J ends were trimmed by 8 bases and 4 bases, with 12 bases remaining between them. Germline V gene sequence: CDR1 MDHEN, CDR2 SYDVKM. The CDR3 spans 12 residues. The CDR3 is CASRQGMYEQYF. DNA for the CDR3: TGTGCCAGCCGGCAGGGTATGTACGAGCAGTACTTC.

V gene TRBV9 combines with J gene TRBJ2-1; 12 bases are a match to TRBD2. The CDR3 loop spans 14 amino acids. V lost 3 bases and J lost 9; bases outside the gene matches: 4. CDR1 is SGDLS and CDR2 is YYNGEE in the germline V gene. The CDR3 loop reads CASSATSGGGEQFF. The CDR3 DNA is TGTGCCAGCAGCGCGACTAGCGGGGGTGGTGAGCAGTTCTTC.

The V gene is TRBV4-1, the J gene TRBJ2-5, with 8 nucleotides matching TRBD1. The germline V gene has CDR1 MGHRA and CDR2 YSYEKL. J was trimmed by 5 bases and V by 0 bases; bases with no gene match: 8. The CDR3 runs 16 residues. The CDR3: CASSQDQARGRETQYF. The CDR3 coding sequence is TGCGCCAGCAGCCAAGATCAGGCCAGGGGGCGTGAGACCCAGTACTTC.

This chain connects TRBV20-1 to TRBJ1-2; a possible D gene is TRBD1 (6 bases). Looked up from germline, CDR1 is DFQATT and CDR2 is SNEGSKA (reference sequence). This CDR3 spans 11 amino acids. With 2 bases removed from V and 8 bases from J, the gap between germline ends came to 9 bases. CDR3 sequence (DNA): TGCAGTGCTAGAAAGGGGGTAGGCTACACCTTC. It codes for CSARKGVGYTF.

The V and J genes are TRBV29-1 and TRBJ1-2; 12 bases align to TRBD1. This CDR3 has 12 amino acids. Germline CDR1 and CDR2: SQVTM and ANQGSEA. V lost 6 bases, J lost 7 bases, and 3 bases stayed unmatched. CDR3 residues: CSVGQGASGYTF. The CDR3 nucleotides are TGCAGCGTGGGACAGGGGGCCTCTGGCTACACCTTC.

This clonotype is a singleton in its sample. The genes are TRBV27 and TRBJ1-6; perhaps TRBD1 as D (6 bases). Trimming took 5 bases from V and 10 from J, leaving 12 bases between them. The CDR3 is 13 amino acids. Germline values: CDR1 MNHEY, CDR2 SMNVEV (reference sequence). CDR3 protein: CASSLGGTSPLHF. Written as DNA, the CDR3 is TGTGCCAGCAGTCTAGGGGGAACCTCACCCCTCCACTTT.

The chain combines TRBV7-3 with TRBJ2-1; D call uncertain. Germline CDR1 and CDR2: SGHTA and FQGTGA. Trimming left V 1 base short and J 7 bases short, with 5 bases between. There are 12 residues in the CDR3. The DNA of the CDR3 is TGTGCCAGCAGCTTAAACCCGAATGAGCAGTTCTTC. As protein: CASSLNPNEQFF.

This chain joins TRBV5-1 and TRBJ2-5, with 9 nucleotides matching TRBD2. Germline V gene lookup returns CDR1 SGHRS and CDR2 YFSETQ. CDR3 length: 16 amino acids. The junction had 5 bases not matched to a gene; V was cut back by 0 bases and J by 2 bases. CDR3 in amino acids: CASSLGLAATQETQYF. CDR3 sequence (DNA): TGCGCCAGCAGCTTGGGACTAGCGGCAACACAAGAGACCCAGTACTTC.

The genes are TRBV29-1 and TRBJ2-6; D unresolved. The CDR3 has 13 amino acids. V gave up 5 bases and J gave up 3 bases, with 8 bases separating them. CDR1 and CDR2 (germline): SQVTM, ANQGSEA. In nucleotides, the CDR3 is TGCAGCGTTTTCCTCTTTGGGGCCAACGTCCTGACTTTC. Translated, it gives CSVFLFGANVLTF.

The chain links TRBV10-3 to TRBJ1-2, with a tentative D call TRBD1 (5 bases). Trimming cost V 7 bases and J 7 bases, with 16 bases left between them. Germline V gene lookup returns CDR1 ENHRY and CDR2 SYGVKD. The CDR3 consists of 13 residues. CDR3 residues: CAITTDAGGGYTF. The CDR3 DNA sequence: TGTGCCATCACAACGGACGCCGGGGGTGGCTACACCTTC.

This sequence joins TRBV12-3 or TRBV12-4 and TRBJ1-2, with TRBD1 identical over 8 bases. The CDR3 length is 16 residues. The junction had 9 bases not matched to a gene; V was cut back by 0 bases and J by 6 bases. The CDR3, as DNA: TGTGCCAGCAGTTTAGCGGTGACAGGGGCGGGGGATGGCTACACCTTC. This sequence encodes CASSLAVTGAGDGYTF.

The V and J genes are TRBV29-1 and TRBJ1-2; TRBD1 agrees at 7 bases. Looked up from germline, CDR1 is SQVTM and CDR2 is ANQGSEA. Germline trimming cut 7 bases from V and 4 bases from J; bases unmatched to any gene: 12. This CDR3 is 14 amino acids long. The CDR3 protein is CSAWGVDRSYGYTF. CDR3 coding DNA: TGCAGCGCCTGGGGGGTGGACAGGAGCTATGGCTACACCTTC.

This rearrangement joins TRBV3-1 to TRBJ1-2; a possible D gene is TRBD1 (5 bases). In germline, CDR1 is LGHDT, CDR2 YNNKEL (reference sequence). This CDR3 is 14 amino acids long. Trimming removed 4 bases at V and 5 bases at J, with 14 bases between. The CDR3 spells CASSRDGGGYGYTF. The CDR3 bases are TGTGCCAGCAGCCGGGACGGCGGTGGTTATGGCTACACCTTC.

This chain links TRBV6-5 with TRBJ2-3; D remains ambiguous. V was cut by 2 bases and J by 9 bases, with 12 bases left in between. This CDR3 contains 13 residues. Germline V gene lookup returns CDR1 MNHEY and CDR2 SVGAGI. CDR3 residues: CASSYINGGTQYF. In DNA, the CDR3 is TGTGCCAGCAGTTACATCAATGGCGGCACGCAGTATTTT.

The chain is built from TRBV3-1 and TRBJ2-3; D might be TRBD2 (6 bases). Trimming left V 3 bases short and J 3 bases short, with 10 bases between. The germline CDR1 and CDR2 sequences are LGHDT and YNNKEL (reference sequence). The CDR3 is 14 residues long. The CDR3 bases are TGTGCCAGCAGCCACCAGCTAGCGACAGATACGCAGTATTTT. It encodes CASSHQLATDTQYF.

V gene TRBV3-1 combines with J gene TRBJ1-2, with D uncertain. V was pared by 1 base and J by 0 bases, with 9 bases between. The CDR3 length is 15 residues. Germline CDR1 LGHDT, CDR2 YNNKEL (reference sequence). CDR3 residues: CASSQALVSNYGYTF. The CDR3, as DNA: TGTGCCAGCAGCCAAGCCCTGGTTTCTAACTATGGCTACACCTTC.

The chain joins TRBV20-1 to TRBJ1-3, with 7 bases fitting TRBD1. This CDR3 contains 13 residues. V lost 6 bases to trimming and J lost 4 bases; unmatched junction nucleotides: 6. Germline CDR1 and CDR2: DFQATT and SNEGSKA (reference sequence). In DNA form, the CDR3 reads TGCAGTGCCGTCCGGGACAGCGGAAACACCATATATTTT. This codes for CSAVRDSGNTIYF.

The rearrangement uses TRBV30 and TRBJ2-1; D is tentatively TRBD1 or TRBD2 (5 bases each). Germline loops: CDR1 GTSNPN, CDR2 SVGIG (reference sequence). The V end lost 0 bases, the J end lost 10 bases, and 10 bases lay between the germline ends. This CDR3 is built from 12 residues. This CDR3 is CAWSVRGLEQFF. Written as DNA, the CDR3 is TGTGCCTGGAGTGTACGGGGCTTGGAGCAGTTCTTC. The full variable domain, in which reference TRBV30 and TRBJ2-1 provide the parts outside the CDR3, is SQTIHQWPATLVQPVGSPLSLECTVEGTSNPNLYWYRQAAGRGLQLLFYSVGIGQISSEVPQNLSASRPQDRQFILSSKKLLLSDSGFYLCAWSVRGLEQFFGPGTRLTVL.

The table lists this clonotype with a count of one. One end of the junction fails to match germline, which may point to a read error. The gene calls are TRBV6-1 and TRBJ2-1; unclear D gene. CDR1 and CDR2 (germline): MNHNS, SASEGT. This CDR3 contains 12 residues. This CDR3 reads CASREVMGEQFF. CDR3 sequence (DNA): TGTGCCAGCAGGGAAGTTATGGGTGAGCAGTTCTTC.